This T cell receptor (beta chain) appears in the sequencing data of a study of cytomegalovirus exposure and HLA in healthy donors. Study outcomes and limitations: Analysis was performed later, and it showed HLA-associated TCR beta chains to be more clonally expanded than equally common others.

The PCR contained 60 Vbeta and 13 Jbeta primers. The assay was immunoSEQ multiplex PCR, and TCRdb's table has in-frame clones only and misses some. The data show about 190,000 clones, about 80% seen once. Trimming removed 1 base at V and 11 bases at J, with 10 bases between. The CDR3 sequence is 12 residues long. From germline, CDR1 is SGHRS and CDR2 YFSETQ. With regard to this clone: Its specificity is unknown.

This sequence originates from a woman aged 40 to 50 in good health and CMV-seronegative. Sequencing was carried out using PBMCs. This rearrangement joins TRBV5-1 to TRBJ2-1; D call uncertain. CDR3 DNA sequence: TGCGCCAGCAGCTTGTCGGCTGACAAGCAGTTCTTC. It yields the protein CASSLSADKQFF.